Shown below are 15 T cell receptor beta chains from a single sample sequenced in a study of blood T cell repertoires in COVID-19. Using immunoSEQ multiplex PCR, the repertoire was profiled, and TCRdb retains in-frame clones only, with some absent. Of 200,000 to 250,000 clones listed, more than 75% are singletons. The specimen was peripheral blood. Receptors originate from a man aged 50-60 years with COVID-19, enrolled during active disease.

The chain uses TRBV23-1 and TRBJ1-3; 8 bases fit TRBD1. TRBV23-1 falls under the ORF class, with uncertain function. The CDR3 sequence is 18 residues long. V gave up 4 bases and J gave up 3 bases; unmatched junction bases: 14. As DNA, the CDR3 is TGCGCCAGCAGTCTCGGCAACAGGGGGATCTCTGATGGAAACACCATATATTTT. This gives the protein CASSLGNRGISDGNTIYF.

CDR3 amino acids: CASSLTPGTSGPSTDTQYF. The CDR3 DNA follows: TGCGCCAGCAGCTTAACCCCCGGGACTAGCGGACCTAGCACAGATACGCAGTATTTT. The J gene is TRBJ2-3, the V gene TRBV5-1; the match to TRBD2 covers 11 bases. CDR1 is SGHRS and CDR2 is YFSETQ in the germline V gene. The CDR3 length is 19 residues. J gave up 0 bases and V 2 bases, and 11 bases lay outside the gene matches.

The chain recombines TRBV12-1 with TRBJ2-1; TRBD2 reflects the table's D call only, with no check against the DNA. TRBV12-1 is deemed a pseudogene. The length of the CDR3 is 16 residues. The CDR3 coding sequence is TGTGCCAGCAGCCTGGCCACCGGGACTAAGTGTAATGAGCAGTTCTTC. It codes for CASSLATGTKCNEQFF.

Only a few counts were recorded for this clone. This chain links TRBV24-1 with TRBJ1-5, with TRBD1 as a possible D gene (6 bases). This CDR3 is built from 15 residues. CDR1 KGHDR and CDR2 SFDVKD come from the germline V gene. V lost 7 bases to trimming and J lost 2 bases, with 14 bases between them. The CDR3 DNA reads TGTGCCACCAGCGGGGACACTGGTGGCAATCAGCCCCAGCATTTT. Its protein is CATSGDTGGNQPQHF.

The chain uses TRBV7-6 and TRBJ2-7, with D possibly being TRBD1 (5 bases). Trimming left V 5 bases short and J 5 bases short, with 22 bases between. The CDR3 loop spans 16 amino acids. Looked up from germline, CDR1 is SGHVS and CDR2 is FNYEAQ. CDR3 DNA sequence: TGTGCCAGCAGCCTGGGTGATGGGCAGGGAATCCACGAGCAGTACTTC. Protein product: CASSLGDGQGIHEQYF.

This chain connects TRBV5-4 to TRBJ2-1; TRBD2 agrees at 10 bases. The V segment lost 5 bases and the J segment 9 bases; nucleotides outside the gene matches: 5. This CDR3 has 13 residues. Germline V gene lookup returns CDR1 SGHNT and CDR2 YYREEE (reference sequence). The CDR3 sequence: CASRGLAGVEQFF. Here the CDR3 DNA reads TGTGCCAGCAGAGGGCTAGCGGGGGTTGAGCAGTTCTTC.

The chain joins TRBV5-4 to TRBJ2-7; TRBD1 agrees at 9 bases. CDR3 size: 16 residues. V lost 0 bases and J lost 0; bases outside the gene matches: 4. Germline CDR1 and CDR2: SGHNT and YYREEE (reference sequence). CDR3 sequence: CASSLADRGGSYEQYF. CDR3 nucleotides: TGTGCCAGCAGCTTGGCCGACAGGGGGGGCTCCTACGAGCAGTACTTC.

This clone has a single count. The J gene is TRBJ2-7, the V gene TRBV6-5, with TRBD1 identical over 11 bases. Germline-derived CDR1 and CDR2 are MNHEY and SVGAGI. The trim removed 6 bases at V and 3 bases at J, leaving 7 bases unmatched. The length of the CDR3 is 15 residues. CDR3 in amino acids: CASSGRDRGNYEQYF. CDR3 in DNA: TGTGCCAGCAGCGGTAGGGACAGGGGGAACTACGAGCAGTACTTC.

This clone was observed a handful of times. The chain uses TRBV12-5 and TRBJ2-7; 12 bases are shared with TRBD1. The CDR3 has 14 amino acids. The V and J ends lost 6 bases and 7 bases, in that order; junction bases with no gene match: 7. Germline V gene sequence: CDR1 LGHNT, CDR2 FRNRAP. The CDR3, as DNA: TGTGCTAGTGGCCAGGGACAGGGGGCGAGTGAGCAGTACTTC. Its protein product is CASGQGQGASEQYF.

V and J are TRBV5-6 and TRBJ2-1, with TRBD1 as a possible D gene (6 bases). The V gene's germline CDR1 is SGHDT and CDR2 YYEEEE. Trimming removed 5 bases from V and 7 bases from J, with 13 bases in between. The CDR3 totals 13 residues. This CDR3 reads CASRTGFENEQFF. CDR3 nucleotides: TGTGCCAGCAGAACAGGGTTCGAGAATGAGCAGTTCTTC.

This chain joins TRBV5-8 and TRBJ2-7; TRBD2 is a possible D gene (6 bases). The CDR3 covers 12 residues. Trimming took 5 bases from V and 6 from J, leaving 12 bases between them. Germline CDR1 SGHTS, CDR2 YDEGEE. This CDR3 reads CASRLTSSEQYF. The DNA for the CDR3 is TGTGCCAGCAGACTCACTAGCAGCGAGCAGTACTTC.

This chain links TRBV11-3 with TRBJ2-1, with 10 bases identical to TRBD2. CDR1 and CDR2 (germline): SGHNT, YENEEA. CDR3 length equals 18 residues. V was pared by 4 bases and J by 8 bases, with 17 bases of the junction left unmatched. CDR3 nucleotides: TGTGCCAGCAGCTCCCGAAAAGAATCTAGCGGGAGCTTCGATGAGCAGTTCTTC. This translates into CASSSRKESSGSFDEQFF. Based on the CDR3 plus reference TRBV11-3 and TRBJ2-1, the full variable domain is EAGVVQSPRYKIIEKKQPVAFWCNPISGHNTLYWYLQNLGQGPELLIRYENEEAVDDSQLPKDRFSAERLKGVDSTLKIQPAELGDSAVYLCASSSRKESSGSFDEQFFGPGTRLTVL.

The genes are TRBV6-2 or TRBV6-3 and TRBJ2-1; 9 nucleotides match TRBD2. This CDR3 has 15 amino acids. Germline loops: CDR1 MNHEY, CDR2 SVGEGT. The ends lost 2 bases at V and 4 bases at J; junction bases unmatched: 3. CDR3 sequence reads: CASSYLAGYYNEQFF. The CDR3 nucleotides read TGTGCCAGCAGTTACCTAGCGGGGTATTACAATGAGCAGTTCTTC.

The CDR3 DNA follows: TGTGCCAGCAGCAAAGCGCTTTGGAAAGGGGGCCCAAGTCAGGGCTACACCTTC. This gives the protein CASSKALWKGGPSQGYTF. The rearrangement joins TRBV21-1 to TRBJ1-2; the D call of TRBD1 is as the table states it, not checked on the DNA. TRBV21-1 is shown as a pseudogene. The CDR3 loop spans 18 amino acids.

The chain is built from TRBV5-1 and TRBJ2-1; 13 nucleotides match TRBD2. The CDR3 runs 19 residues. The V and J ends lost 4 bases and 1 base, in that order; junction bases with no gene match: 11. Germline V lookup: CDR1 SGHRS, CDR2 YFSETQ. The CDR3 here is CASSPTTSGGPLSYNEQFF. DNA of the CDR3: TGCGCCAGCAGCCCAACGACTAGCGGGGGGCCGCTTTCCTACAATGAGCAGTTCTTC.